The TCR beta chain under discussion was sequenced for a study of cytotoxic CD8 clonotypes in ibrutinib-treated CLL. On the study more broadly: Median treatment time before response sampling was 12 months, range 6 to 36. Points from the study as a whole: Samples were collected at differing times from sustained-remission and progressing patients.

The CDR3 length is 15 residues. Germline CDR1 and CDR2: KGHSH and LQKENI. V was clipped by 2 bases and J by 0 bases, with 10 bases between them. Details on this clone: Antigen unknown.

The table came from immunoSEQ multiplex PCR; TCRdb's copy has only in-frame clones and leaves some out. Of more than 85,000 clones listed, roughly four fifths are singletons. The clonotype comes from a human donor with chronic lymphocytic leukemia. The sequenced sample was PBMCs, obtained after 24 months of ibrutinib treatment. The chain carries TRBV18 and TRBJ1-2; D call uncertain. CDR3 sequence (DNA): TGTGCCAGCTCACCAGTGGCATCAGCTAACTATGGCTACACCTTC. It is translated as CASSPVASANYGYTF.